This T cell receptor beta chain was documented in a study of early T cells in non-severe SARS-CoV-2 infection. Study-level information: Alpha and beta chains were unpaired, from unsorted whole-blood bulk RNA.

Study-wide findings and caveats: Clonotype matching in VDJdb favored anti-spike CD8 responses and did not capture private and CD4 specificities.

The CDR3 totals 14 residues. Germline V gene data show CDR1 as DFQATT and CDR2 as SNEGSKA (reference sequence). Trimming at V came to 5 bases and at J to 5 bases, leaving 6 bases not matched to a gene. This clonotype showed up many times. The antigen remains unidentified. Researchers attached unique molecular identifiers to individual cDNA molecules. TCRdb reanalysed the 5' RACE reads using MiXCR and keeps one entry per CDR3 protein. Of under 30,000 distinct CDR3 sequences listed, roughly 5% are singletons. Sequencing input: whole blood. The V call is TRBV20-1, the J call TRBJ2-3; TRBD2 matches at 11 bases. This clonotype was obtained from an adult who was a healthcare worker with PCR-confirmed SARS-CoV-2 infection or an uninfected control (not recorded which). CDR3 residues: CSAVSGGAGDTQYF. The CDR3 DNA reads as TGCAGTGCTGTTAGCGGGGGGGCCGGAGATACGCAGTATTTT.